These 4 T cell receptor beta chains were all obtained from the same sample, sequenced in a study of cytomegalovirus exposure and HLA in healthy donors. PCR used 60 Vbeta primers and 13 Jbeta primers. Measured with immunoSEQ multiplex PCR; TCRdb has only the in-frame clones, and not every one. This sample has 130,000 or so clones, with just under 75% found just once. The sample comprised PBMCs. The receptors here all came from a man aged 35-49 years in good health and CMV-seropositive.

This chain links TRBV30 with TRBJ2-7; 7 positions match TRBD2. With V trimmed by 0 bases and J by 3 bases, 5 bases remained unmatched. The germline gives CDR1 GTSNPN, CDR2 SVGIG (reference sequence). There are 14 residues in the CDR3. The CDR3 loop is CAWSVWGGDYEQYF. Here the CDR3 DNA reads TGTGCCTGGAGTGTGTGGGGGGGGGACTACGAGCAGTACTTC.

The chain links TRBV11-2 to TRBJ2-5, with 9 bases identical to TRBD2. The CDR3 loop spans 15 amino acids. In germline, CDR1 is SGHAT, CDR2 FQNNGV. V dropped 6 bases and J dropped 4; count of bases not matched to a gene: 9. As DNA, the CDR3 is TGTGCCAGCAGTTCATTGCGGGAGGGCCTAGAGACCCAGTACTTC. As protein: CASSSLREGLETQYF.

The chain employs TRBV5-1 and TRBJ2-7, with 8 nucleotides matching TRBD2. The V gene's germline CDR1 is SGHRS and CDR2 YFSETQ. Trimming took 4 bases from V and 2 from J; bases not matched to a gene: 8. The CDR3 has 15 residues. Here the CDR3 reads CASSQTSENTYEQYF. CDR3 in DNA: TGCGCCAGCAGCCAGACTAGCGAGAACACCTACGAGCAGTACTTC.

This chain uses TRBV6-6 with TRBJ1-5; TRBD1 aligns across 7 bases. The CDR3 spans 14 residues. V was clipped by 8 bases and J by 6 bases; unmatched bases: 10. Looked up from germline, CDR1 is MNHNY and CDR2 is SVGAGI (reference sequence). This CDR3 reads CASRHTGTVQPQHF. CDR3 coding DNA: TGTGCCAGCCGACATACCGGGACAGTTCAGCCCCAGCATTTT.